The table lists the clone carrying this T cell receptor (beta chain) with a count of one. Its antigen remains unidentified. One end of the junction fails to match germline, which may point to a read error. The data originate from a study of early stage breast cancer tumors. Study in general: Eight or nine ER+/PR+/HER2- tumors were invasive ductal; a few were invasive lobular. Study findings and constraints: Tumors had roughly 2.5-fold higher T cell density and higher clonality than adjacent normal breast tissue.

Method: immunoSEQ multiplex PCR; TCRdb's copy keeps in-frame clones and lacks some. This sample has 40,000 to 60,000 clones, with roughly 83% found just once. The CDR3 runs 12 residues. Per the germline V gene, CDR1 is MDHEN and CDR2 is SYDVKM. The chain employs TRBV28 and TRBJ1-2; TRBD1 matches 9 bases. Sequencing was carried out using blood. This sequence originates from a person between 50 and 60 years old with breast cancer. The CDR3 DNA is TGTGCCAGCAGTATATGGACAGGGGAGTCCACCTTC. Amino acids: CASSIWTGESTF.